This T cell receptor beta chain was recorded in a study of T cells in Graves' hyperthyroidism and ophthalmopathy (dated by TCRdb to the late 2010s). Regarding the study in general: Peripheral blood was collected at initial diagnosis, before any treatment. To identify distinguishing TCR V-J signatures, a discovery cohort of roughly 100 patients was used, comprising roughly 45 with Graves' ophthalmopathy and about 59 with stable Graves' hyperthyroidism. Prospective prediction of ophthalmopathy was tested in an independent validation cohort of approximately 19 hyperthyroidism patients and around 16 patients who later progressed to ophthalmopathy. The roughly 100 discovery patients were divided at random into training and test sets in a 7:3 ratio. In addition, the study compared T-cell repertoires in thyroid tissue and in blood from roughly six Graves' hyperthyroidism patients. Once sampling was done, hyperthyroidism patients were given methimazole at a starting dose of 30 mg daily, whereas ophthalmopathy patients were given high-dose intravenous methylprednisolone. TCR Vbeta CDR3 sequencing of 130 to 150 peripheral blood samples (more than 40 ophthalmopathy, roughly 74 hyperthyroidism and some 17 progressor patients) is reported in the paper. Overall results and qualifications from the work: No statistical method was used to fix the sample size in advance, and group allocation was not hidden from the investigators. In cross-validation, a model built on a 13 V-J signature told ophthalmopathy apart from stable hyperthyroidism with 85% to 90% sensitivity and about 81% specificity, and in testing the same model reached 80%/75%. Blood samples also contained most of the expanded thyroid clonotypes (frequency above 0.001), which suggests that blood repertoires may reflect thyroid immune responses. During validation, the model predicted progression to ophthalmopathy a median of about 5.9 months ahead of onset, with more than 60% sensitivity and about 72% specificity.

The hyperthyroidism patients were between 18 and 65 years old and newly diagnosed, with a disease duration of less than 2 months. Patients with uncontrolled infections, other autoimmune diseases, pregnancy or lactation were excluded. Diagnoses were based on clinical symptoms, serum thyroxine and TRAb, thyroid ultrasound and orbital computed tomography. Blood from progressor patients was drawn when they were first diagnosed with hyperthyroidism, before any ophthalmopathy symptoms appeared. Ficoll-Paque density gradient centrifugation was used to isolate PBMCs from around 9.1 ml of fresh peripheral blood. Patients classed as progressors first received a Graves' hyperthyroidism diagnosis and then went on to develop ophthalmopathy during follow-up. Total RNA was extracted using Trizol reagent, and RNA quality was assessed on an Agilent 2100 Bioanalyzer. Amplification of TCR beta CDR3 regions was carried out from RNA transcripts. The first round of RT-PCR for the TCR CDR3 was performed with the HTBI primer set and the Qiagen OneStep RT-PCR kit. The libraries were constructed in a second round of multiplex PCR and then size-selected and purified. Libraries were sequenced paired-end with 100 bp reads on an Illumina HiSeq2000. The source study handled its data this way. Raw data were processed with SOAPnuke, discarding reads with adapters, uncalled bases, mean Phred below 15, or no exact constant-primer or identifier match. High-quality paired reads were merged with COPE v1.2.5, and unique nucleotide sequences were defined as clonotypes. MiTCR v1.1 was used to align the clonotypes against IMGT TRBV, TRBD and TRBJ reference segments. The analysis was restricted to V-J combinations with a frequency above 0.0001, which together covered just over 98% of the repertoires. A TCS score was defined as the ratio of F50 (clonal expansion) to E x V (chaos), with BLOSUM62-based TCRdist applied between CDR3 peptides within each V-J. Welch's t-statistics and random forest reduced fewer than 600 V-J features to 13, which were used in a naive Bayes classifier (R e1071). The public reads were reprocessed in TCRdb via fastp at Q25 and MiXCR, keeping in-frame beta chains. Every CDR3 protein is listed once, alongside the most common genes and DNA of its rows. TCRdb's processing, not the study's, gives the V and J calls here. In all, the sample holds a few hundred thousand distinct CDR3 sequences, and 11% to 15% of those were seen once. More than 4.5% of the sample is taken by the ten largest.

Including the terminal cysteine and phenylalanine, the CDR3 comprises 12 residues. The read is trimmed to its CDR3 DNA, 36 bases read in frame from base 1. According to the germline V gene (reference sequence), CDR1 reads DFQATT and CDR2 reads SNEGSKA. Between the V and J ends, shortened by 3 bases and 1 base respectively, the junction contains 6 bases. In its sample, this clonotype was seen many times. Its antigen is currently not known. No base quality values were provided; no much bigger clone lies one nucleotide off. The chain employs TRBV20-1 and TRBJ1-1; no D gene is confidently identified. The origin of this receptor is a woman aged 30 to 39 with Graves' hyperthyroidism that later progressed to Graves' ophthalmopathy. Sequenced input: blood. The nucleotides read TGCAGTGCTAGCACGAAGAACACTGAAGCTTTCTTT. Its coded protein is CSASTKNTEAFF.